This T cell receptor (beta chain) was captured by sequencing in a study of beta chain features in type 1 diabetes (dated by TCRdb to 2016 to 2019). General notes on the study: Mean age, gender distribution, total cell number and subset yield did not differ between patients and healthy donors. A total of over 95,000,000 sorted cells were examined across all samples, and RNA yield correlated strongly with the number of cells per subset. In the study, recently diagnosed type 1 diabetes patients and matched healthy donors were compared on the TCRB repertoires of their sorted circulating CD4+ T cell subsets. Regulatory and stem cell-like memory subsets were isolated from only 8 patients and roughly eight healthy donors, whereas naive and central memory subsets came from all 28 donors. The paper as a whole reports these results and caveats: In all four CD4+ subsets, TCRB CDR3 length was moderately but significantly shorter in type 1 diabetes patients. Because cDNA rather than genomic DNA was sequenced, highly expressing activated cells could have been over-represented, although no difference in activation and CD3 levels was found between groups. HLA sub-analyses involved small numbers of individuals, so any influence of HLA type on TCRB rearrangement remained unresolved. Shorter templates might have been favored by PCR, but patient and control samples were amplified and corrected together, so both groups would have been affected equally by any skew. The naive, central memory and regulatory TCRB repertoires appeared to resemble one another more closely among patients than among healthy donors. Fewer insertions and more nucleotide deletions at VDJ recombination sites were observed in patients with type 1 diabetes, implying thymic rearrangement abnormalities.

Trimming takes 5 bases from V and 7 bases from J, and the germline ends sit 15 bases apart. CDR1 and CDR2, looked up from the germline V gene, are SGHTA and FQGNSA. The CDR3 goes from the cysteine to the phenylalanine over 13 residues. Here the CDR3 DNA is all that survives: 39 bases in frame from base 1. On this clone itself: Its binding antigen is unknown. The record has no base qualities; no much larger clone is one base away.

A single peripheral blood draw of about 116 mL on average was collected from each donor into heparinised tubes. A BD FACSAria II was used to sort naive, central memory, regulatory and stem cell-like memory CD4+ T cells with a panel that included CD45RO, CCR7, CD25, CD127, CD95 and CD27. A purity above 95% was achieved for all sorted populations. PBMCs were isolated right away by Lymphoprep density gradient centrifugation and were stained directly, without culture. So that batch effects would be minimized, each experiment stained and sorted samples in pairs, pairing one healthy donor with one patient. The entire amount of isolated RNA was reverse transcribed using the High Capacity cDNA Reverse Transcription Kit, so the sequenced TCRB transcripts were expressed ones. Naive, central memory and regulatory T cell samples underwent deep immunoSEQ sequencing, averaging around 3.6 million total reads per sample. Sorted cells were lysed in RLT buffer, and RNA was extracted using DNase-treated RNeasy Micro or Mini kits according to cell number. To prevent cross-contamination, every cell subset was processed on its own, while patient and healthy donor samples were processed together. The immunoSEQ multiplex PCR was used to amplify TCRB sequences from cDNA, yielding 87-bp fragments that span the CDR3 region. The amplicons were sequenced using the Illumina HiSeq platform. The authors' pipeline ran thus. Synthetic template baselines were used to correct PCR bias computationally, reads within Hamming distance 2 were collapsed together, and singletons that could not be merged were discarded. Reads were aligned against IMGT to assign V, D and J genes, CDR3 length and insertions or deletions at six rearrangement sites. Within each subset, clonotype counts were normalized to sorted cell number, after which true diversity and Gini coefficients were computed with the tcR R package. The overlap coefficient, calculated on TCRB nucleotide sequences, was used to quantify repertoire sharing. Out-of-frame TCRB sequences from naive cells were analyzed as a proxy for the pre-selection repertoire. TCRdb carries this immuneACCESS record with in-frame sequences only. Its versions omit some clonotypes, under half of them owing to an unresolved V gene in the studies checked, with the rest unexplained. That table furnishes V, J and clone size, whereas the DNA furnished D and trimming. This sample lists about 160,000 clones; more than 60% were detected once. Of the sample, 0.08% to 0.095% is held by the ten largest clones.

The receptor was isolated from a man aged 25 to 40 with type 1 diabetes. The rearranged chain carries TRBV7-2 and TRBJ2-7; 5 matching bases give a weak D call of TRBD2. The material sequenced was naive CD4+ T cells from blood. The sample's cell subset or site label, in plain terms: true naive CD4+ T cells. The nucleotide sequence is given as TGTGCCAGCAGCAACGACCCTGCGGGTGAGCAGTACTTC. Translated, it gives CASSNDPAGEQYF.